This is a list of T cell receptor beta chains from one sample in a study of T cell repertoires in cytomegalovirus infection. TCRdb reprocessed the reads with MiXCR, giving one entry per CDR3 protein. Altogether 650,000 to 900,000 distinct CDR3 sequences are present, almost 30% being singletons, with the ten largest covering about an eighth. For these receptors, no antigen is known. The material was cultured CD8+ T cells from PBMCs, obtained from culture after CMV antigen stimulation. The receptor source for this set is a human donor in good health (CMV status not recorded). Some clones in this sample may be carry-over from other donors' samples. Both conserved end residues are trimmed from each CDR3. Fields, in order: CDR3 protein, V gene, CDR3 length, J gene.

CDR3aa: ASTLRGTGTSGYEQF
v_gene: TRBV28
len: 15
j_gene: TRBJ2-1

CDR3aa: ASRQGGGELF
v_gene: TRBV6-2/TRBV6-3
len: 10
j_gene: TRBJ2-2

CDR3aa: ASKTTGGYNEQF
v_gene: TRBV6-1
len: 12
j_gene: TRBJ2-1

CDR3aa: ASSITGGKDTGELF
v_gene: TRBV7-6
len: 14
j_gene: TRBJ2-2

CDR3aa: ASSWDSPNTGELF
v_gene: TRBV5-4
len: 13
j_gene: TRBJ2-2

CDR3aa: ASSLGGAVNYGYT
v_gene: TRBV7-8
len: 13
j_gene: TRBJ1-2

CDR3aa: AIRTGGPGELF
v_gene: TRBV10-3
len: 11
j_gene: TRBJ2-2

CDR3aa: ASSQDSRQGVIEQF
v_gene: TRBV4-1
len: 14
j_gene: TRBJ2-1

CDR3aa: ASRTGTNGYT
v_gene: TRBV19
len: 10
j_gene: TRBJ1-2

CDR3aa: ASSLSREEQF
v_gene: TRBV7-8
len: 10
j_gene: TRBJ2-1

CDR3aa: ASSLEQGETQY
v_gene: TRBV7-9
len: 11
j_gene: TRBJ2-5

CDR3aa: ASSFYSGGADEQF
v_gene: TRBV7-8
len: 13
j_gene: TRBJ2-1

CDR3aa: ATSRESDRGGYT
v_gene: TRBV15
len: 12
j_gene: TRBJ1-2

CDR3aa: ASSFLQGEDTEAF
v_gene: TRBV7-2
len: 13
j_gene: TRBJ1-1

CDR3aa: ASGLTSREQF
v_gene: TRBV12-5
len: 10
j_gene: TRBJ2-1

CDR3aa: ASEGAVTEAF
v_gene: TRBV7-9
len: 10
j_gene: TRBJ1-1

CDR3aa: ASSATRALNQPQH
v_gene: TRBV19
len: 13
j_gene: TRBJ1-5

CDR3aa: ASSLNRGLPGDEQF
v_gene: TRBV7-9
len: 14
j_gene: TRBJ2-1

CDR3aa: ASSTPRDPLSGANVLT
v_gene: TRBV7-9
len: 16
j_gene: TRBJ2-6

CDR3aa: SALPRGRSKNIQY
v_gene: TRBV20-1
len: 13
j_gene: TRBJ2-4

CDR3aa: ASSPRQGDGLNSPLH
v_gene: TRBV7-8
len: 15
j_gene: TRBJ1-6

CDR3aa: ASSFPVEGGPLSEQF
v_gene: TRBV6-2/TRBV6-3
len: 15
j_gene: TRBJ2-1

CDR3aa: ASGPDRDRGQGYT
v_gene: TRBV27
len: 13
j_gene: TRBJ1-2

CDR3aa: ASSLTPYYGYT
v_gene: TRBV27
len: 11
j_gene: TRBJ1-2

CDR3aa: ASSVLWGADGYT
v_gene: TRBV9
len: 12
j_gene: TRBJ1-2

CDR3aa: ASTYGSYEQY
v_gene: TRBV12-3/TRBV12-4
len: 10
j_gene: TRBJ2-7

CDR3aa: ASSHRGQGAPSSYNSPLH
v_gene: TRBV7-2
len: 18
j_gene: TRBJ1-6

CDR3aa: ASRLSGEQETQY
v_gene: TRBV12-3/TRBV12-4
len: 12
j_gene: TRBJ2-5

CDR3aa: ASSQTGYEQY
v_gene: TRBV6-1
len: 10
j_gene: TRBJ2-7

CDR3aa: ASSYPLAPDTQY
v_gene: TRBV6-6
len: 12
j_gene: TRBJ2-3

CDR3aa: ASSAGRAFGETQY
v_gene: TRBV7-2
len: 13
j_gene: TRBJ2-5

CDR3aa: ATRTGNTEAF
v_gene: TRBV7-9
len: 10
j_gene: TRBJ1-1

CDR3aa: ASSIQGPRIDEQF
v_gene: TRBV7-9
len: 13
j_gene: TRBJ2-1

CDR3aa: ASSFESSLNMNEKLF
v_gene: TRBV28
len: 15
j_gene: TRBJ1-4

CDR3aa: ASSLTRRQNTEAF
v_gene: TRBV7-3
len: 13
j_gene: TRBJ1-1

CDR3aa: ASSYGKAYEQY
v_gene: TRBV6-6
len: 11
j_gene: TRBJ2-7